The clone carrying this TCR beta chain showed up just once. This CDR3 region has 13 residues. CDR1 and CDR2 (germline): SEHNR, FQNEAQ (reference sequence). Trimming removed 5 bases from V and 8 bases from J, with 15 bases in between. This specimen comes from a study of T cell responses to AZD1222 COVID-19 vaccine. Produced via immunoSEQ multiplex PCR; TCRdb's table is partial and in-frame only. This table has 100,000 to 150,000 clones, approximately 91% appearing once. The sequences come from peripheral blood, collected 28 days after the second AZD1222 dose. This sequence was found in an adult who received the AZD1222 COVID-19 vaccine. The V gene is TRBV7-9, the J gene TRBJ1-2, with unresolved D. DNA of the CDR3: TGTGCCAGCAGCGACGTTCTTGGTCGGGGCTACACCTTC. Protein: CASSDVLGRGYTF.